Described below is a single T cell receptor beta chain sequence and its context. Its antigen is as yet unknown. The germline CDR1 and CDR2 sequences are DFQATT and SNEGSKA (reference sequence). The CDR3 totals 16 residues. J was trimmed by 1 base and V by 3 bases; bases with no gene match: 7. The data belong to a study of Graves' ophthalmopathy and Graves' hyperthyroidism. The wider study: Peripheral blood was gathered at the point of initial diagnosis, before any treatment started. Whole-study findings and limits: Detection in blood was also observed for most expanded thyroid clonotypes above 0.001 frequency.

RNA transcripts were the source from which TCR beta CDR3 regions were amplified. An opening RT-PCR round employed HTBI primers and preceded a second-round multiplex PCR. One entry per CDR3 protein, called by TCRdb with MiXCR from the multiplex PCR reads. Among just over 400,000 distinct CDR3 sequences listed, under 25% were seen once. This chain connects TRBV20-1 to TRBJ2-5, with TRBD1 matching 11 bases. This TCR came from a woman under 30 with stable Graves' hyperthyroidism. Source material: peripheral blood. CDR3 DNA sequence: TGCAGTGCTAGCTCCCGGGACAGGGGGACCCAAGAGACCCAGTACTTC. This gives the protein CSASSRDRGTQETQYF.